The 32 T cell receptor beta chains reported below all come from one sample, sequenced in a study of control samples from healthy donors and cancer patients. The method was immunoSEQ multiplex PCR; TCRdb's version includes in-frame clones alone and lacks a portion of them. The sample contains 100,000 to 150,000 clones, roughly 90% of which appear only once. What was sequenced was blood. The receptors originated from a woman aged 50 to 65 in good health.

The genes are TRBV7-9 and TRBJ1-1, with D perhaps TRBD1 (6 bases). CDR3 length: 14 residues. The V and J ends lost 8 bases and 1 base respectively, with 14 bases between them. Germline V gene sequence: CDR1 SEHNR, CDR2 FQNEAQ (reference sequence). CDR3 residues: CASQLGGRNTEAFF. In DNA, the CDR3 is TGTGCCAGCCAGCTCGGGGGGCGGAACACTGAAGCTTTCTTT.

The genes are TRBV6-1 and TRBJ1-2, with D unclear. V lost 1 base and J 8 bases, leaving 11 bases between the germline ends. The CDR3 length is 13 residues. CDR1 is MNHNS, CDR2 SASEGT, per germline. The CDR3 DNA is TGTGCCAGCAGTGAAGGGAGCCGCGCGGGCTACACCTTC. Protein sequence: CASSEGSRAGYTF.

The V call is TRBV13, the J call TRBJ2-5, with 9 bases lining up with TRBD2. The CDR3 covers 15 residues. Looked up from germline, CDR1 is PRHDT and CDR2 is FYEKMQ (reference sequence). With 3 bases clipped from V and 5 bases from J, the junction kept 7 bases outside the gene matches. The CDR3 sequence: CASSFSSGGRETQYF. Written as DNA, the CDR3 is TGTGCCAGCAGCTTCTCCAGCGGGGGGCGGGAGACCCAGTACTTC.

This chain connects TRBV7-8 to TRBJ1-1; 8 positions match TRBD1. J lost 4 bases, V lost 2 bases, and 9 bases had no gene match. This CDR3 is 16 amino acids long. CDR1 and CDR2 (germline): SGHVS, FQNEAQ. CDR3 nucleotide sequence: TGTGCCAGCAGCTTAATTAGACAGGGGCGGGGCACTGAAGCTTTCTTT. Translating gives CASSLIRQGRGTEAFF.

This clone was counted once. This CDR3 is CASSKRIGGNEQFF. CDR3 coding DNA: TGTGCCAGCAGTAAAAGGATCGGAGGCAATGAGCAGTTCTTC. The chain uses TRBV6-5 and TRBJ2-1, with D perhaps matching TRBD2 (5 bases). The V end was cut by 5 bases, the J end by 6 bases, with 14 bases between. Germline V CDR1 and CDR2: MNHEY, SVGAGI. This CDR3 region has 14 residues.

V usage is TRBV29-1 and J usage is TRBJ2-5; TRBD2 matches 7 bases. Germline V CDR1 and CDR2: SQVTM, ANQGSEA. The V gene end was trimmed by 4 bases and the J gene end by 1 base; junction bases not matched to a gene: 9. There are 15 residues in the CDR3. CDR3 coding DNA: TGCAGCGTTGCCGGGGGAGGGCAGATCCAAGAGACCCAGTACTTC. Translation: CSVAGGGQIQETQYF.

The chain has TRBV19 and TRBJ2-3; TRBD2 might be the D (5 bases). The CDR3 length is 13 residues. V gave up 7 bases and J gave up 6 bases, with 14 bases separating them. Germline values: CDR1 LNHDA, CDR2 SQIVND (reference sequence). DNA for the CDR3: TGTGCCAGTACCGGACTTGGATGGGATACGCAGTATTTT. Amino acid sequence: CASTGLGWDTQYF.

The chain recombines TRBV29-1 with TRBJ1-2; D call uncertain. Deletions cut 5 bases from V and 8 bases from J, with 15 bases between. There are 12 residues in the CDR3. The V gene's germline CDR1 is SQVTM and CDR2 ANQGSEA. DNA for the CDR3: TGCAGCGTTCGGGCAGTGTCGTGGGGCTACACCTTC. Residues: CSVRAVSWGYTF.

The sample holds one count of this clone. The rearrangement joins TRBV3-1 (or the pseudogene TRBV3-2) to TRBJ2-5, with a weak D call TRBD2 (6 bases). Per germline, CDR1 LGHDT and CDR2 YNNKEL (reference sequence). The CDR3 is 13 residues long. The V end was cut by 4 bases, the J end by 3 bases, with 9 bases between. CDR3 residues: CASSRDLEETQYF. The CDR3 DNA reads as TGTGCCAGCAGCCGGGACTTAGAAGAGACCCAGTACTTC.

The CDR3: CASSLAPSGYEQYF. CDR3 nucleotide sequence: TGTGCCAGCAGCTTAGCCCCTTCAGGGTACGAGCAGTACTTC. The V and J genes are TRBV7-6 and TRBJ2-7, with D possibly matching TRBD1 (5 bases). This CDR3 contains 14 residues. The V gene lost 0 bases and the J gene lost 4 bases, with 10 bases spanning the gap. Germline V gene sequence: CDR1 SGHVS, CDR2 FNYEAQ.

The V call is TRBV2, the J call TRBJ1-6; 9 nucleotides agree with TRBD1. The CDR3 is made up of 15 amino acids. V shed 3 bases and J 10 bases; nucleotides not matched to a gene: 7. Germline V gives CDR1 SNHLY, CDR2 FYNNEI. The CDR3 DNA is TGTGCCAGCAGTGATTCCGGGACAGGGCTATCACCCCTCCACTTT. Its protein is CASSDSGTGLSPLHF.

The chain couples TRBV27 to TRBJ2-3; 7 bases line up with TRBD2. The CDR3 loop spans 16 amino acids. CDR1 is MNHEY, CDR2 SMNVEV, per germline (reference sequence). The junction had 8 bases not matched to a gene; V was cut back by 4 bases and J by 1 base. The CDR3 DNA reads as TGTGCCAGCAGTTGGAGAGGACTAGTCGGCACAGATACGCAGTATTTT. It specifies CASSWRGLVGTDTQYF.

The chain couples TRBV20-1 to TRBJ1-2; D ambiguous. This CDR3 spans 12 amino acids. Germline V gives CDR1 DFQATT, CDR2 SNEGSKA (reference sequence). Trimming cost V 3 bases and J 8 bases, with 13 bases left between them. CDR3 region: CSASSGRTGYTF. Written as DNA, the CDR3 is TGCAGTGCTAGTTCCGGGAGAACGGGCTACACCTTC.

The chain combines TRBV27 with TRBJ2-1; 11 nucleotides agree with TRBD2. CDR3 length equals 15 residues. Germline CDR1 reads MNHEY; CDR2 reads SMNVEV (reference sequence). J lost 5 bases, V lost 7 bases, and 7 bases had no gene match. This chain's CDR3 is CASTLAGGRHNEQFF. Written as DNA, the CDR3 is TGTGCCAGCACCTTAGCGGGAGGGAGGCACAATGAGCAGTTCTTC.

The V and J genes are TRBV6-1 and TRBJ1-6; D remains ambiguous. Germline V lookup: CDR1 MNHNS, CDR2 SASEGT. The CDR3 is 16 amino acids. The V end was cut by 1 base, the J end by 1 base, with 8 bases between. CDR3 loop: CASSEGWGSYNSPLHF. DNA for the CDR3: TGTGCCAGCAGTGAAGGGTGGGGTTCCTATAATTCACCCCTCCACTTT.

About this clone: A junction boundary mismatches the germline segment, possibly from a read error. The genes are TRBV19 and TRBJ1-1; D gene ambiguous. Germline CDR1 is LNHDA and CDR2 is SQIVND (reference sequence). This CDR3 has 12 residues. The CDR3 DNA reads TGTGCCAGTAGCGACCGTGGCGGCCTCGGGAGCTTT. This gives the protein CASSDRGGLGSF.

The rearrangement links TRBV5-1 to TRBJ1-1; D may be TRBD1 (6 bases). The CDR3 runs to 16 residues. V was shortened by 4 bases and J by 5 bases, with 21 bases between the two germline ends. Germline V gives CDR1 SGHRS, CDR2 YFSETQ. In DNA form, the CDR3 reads TGCGCCAGCAGCCCTAACCTACAGGGAGGTGGGACTGAAGCTTTCTTT. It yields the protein CASSPNLQGGGTEAFF.

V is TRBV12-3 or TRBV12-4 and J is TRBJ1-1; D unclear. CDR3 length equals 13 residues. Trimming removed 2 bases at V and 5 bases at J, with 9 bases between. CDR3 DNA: TGTGCCAGCAGTTTAAGTGCGTGGACTGAAGCTTTCTTT. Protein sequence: CASSLSAWTEAFF.

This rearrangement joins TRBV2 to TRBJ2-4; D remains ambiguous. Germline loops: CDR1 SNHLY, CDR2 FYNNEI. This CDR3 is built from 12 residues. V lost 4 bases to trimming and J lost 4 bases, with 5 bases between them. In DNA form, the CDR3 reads TGTGCCAGCAGTGTGCCAAAAAACATTCAGTACTTC. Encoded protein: CASSVPKNIQYF.

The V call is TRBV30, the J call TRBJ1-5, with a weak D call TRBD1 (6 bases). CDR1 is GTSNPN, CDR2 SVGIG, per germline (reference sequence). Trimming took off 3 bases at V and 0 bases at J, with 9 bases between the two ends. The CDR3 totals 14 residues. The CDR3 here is CAWRGAYSNQPQHF. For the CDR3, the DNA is TGTGCCTGGAGGGGGGCCTATAGCAATCAGCCCCAGCATTTT.

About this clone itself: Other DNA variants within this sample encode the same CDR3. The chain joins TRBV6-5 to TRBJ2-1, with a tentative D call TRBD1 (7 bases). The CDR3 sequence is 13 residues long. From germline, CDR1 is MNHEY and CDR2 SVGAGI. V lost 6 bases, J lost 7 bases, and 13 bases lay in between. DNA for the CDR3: TGTGCCAGCAGGGCAGGGGGGTGGAATGAGCAGTTCTTC. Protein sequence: CASRAGGWNEQFF.

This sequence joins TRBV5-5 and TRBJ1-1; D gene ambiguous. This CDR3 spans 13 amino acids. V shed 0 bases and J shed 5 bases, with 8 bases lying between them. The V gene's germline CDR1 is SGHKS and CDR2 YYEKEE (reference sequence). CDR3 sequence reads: CASSLGGGTEAFF. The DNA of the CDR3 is TGTGCCAGCAGCTTGGGTGGAGGGACTGAAGCTTTCTTT.

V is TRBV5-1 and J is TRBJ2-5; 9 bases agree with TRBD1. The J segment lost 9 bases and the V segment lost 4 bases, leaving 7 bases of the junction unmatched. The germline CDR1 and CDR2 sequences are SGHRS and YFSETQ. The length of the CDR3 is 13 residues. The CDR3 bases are TGCGCCAGCAGCATCGGACAGGGGAAATCCCAGTACTTC. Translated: CASSIGQGKSQYF.

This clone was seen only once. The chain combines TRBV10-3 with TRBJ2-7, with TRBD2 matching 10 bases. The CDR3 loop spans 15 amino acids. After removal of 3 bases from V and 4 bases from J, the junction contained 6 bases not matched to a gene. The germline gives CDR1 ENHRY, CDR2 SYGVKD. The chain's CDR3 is CAISDVSGRSYEQYF. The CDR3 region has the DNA TGTGCCATCAGTGATGTTAGCGGGAGGTCGTACGAGCAGTACTTC.

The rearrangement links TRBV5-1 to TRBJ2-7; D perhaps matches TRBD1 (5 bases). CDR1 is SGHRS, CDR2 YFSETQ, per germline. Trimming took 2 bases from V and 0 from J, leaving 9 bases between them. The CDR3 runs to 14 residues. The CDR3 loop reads CASSFDSLSYEQYF. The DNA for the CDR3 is TGCGCCAGCAGCTTTGACAGCCTCTCCTACGAGCAGTACTTC.

In nucleotides, the CDR3 is TGTGCCAGCCGGACCTTTAGCTCCTACGAGCAGTACTTC. It codes for CASRTFSSYEQYF. This sequence joins TRBV6-5 and TRBJ2-7, with D unresolved. In germline, CDR1 is MNHEY, CDR2 SVGAGI. CDR3 length equals 13 residues. The V end was cut by 8 bases, the J end by 0 bases, with 11 bases between.

The CDR3, as DNA: TGTGCCAGTAGTATAGTAGTGGACAGGGTTACCAAAAACATTCAGTACTTC. As protein: CASSIVVDRVTKNIQYF. The rearrangement joins TRBV19 to TRBJ2-4; 8 bases agree with TRBD1. There are 17 residues in the CDR3. With 1 base clipped from V and 2 bases from J, the junction kept 7 bases outside the gene matches. Germline CDR1 and CDR2: LNHDA and SQIVND (reference sequence). The full variable domain, in which reference TRBV19 and TRBJ2-4 provide the parts outside the CDR3, is DGGITQSPKYLFRKEGQNVTLSCEQNLNHDAMYWYRQDPGQGLRLIYYSQIVNDFQKGDIAEGYSVSREKKESFPLTVTSAQKNPTAFYLCASSIVVDRVTKNIQYFGAGTRLSVL.

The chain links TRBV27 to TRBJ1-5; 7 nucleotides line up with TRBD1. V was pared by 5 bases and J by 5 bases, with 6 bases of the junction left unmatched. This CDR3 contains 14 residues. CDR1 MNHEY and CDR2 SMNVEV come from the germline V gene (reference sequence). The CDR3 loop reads CASSPDRVDQPQHF. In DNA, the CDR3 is TGTGCCAGCAGTCCAGACAGGGTTGATCAGCCCCAGCATTTT.

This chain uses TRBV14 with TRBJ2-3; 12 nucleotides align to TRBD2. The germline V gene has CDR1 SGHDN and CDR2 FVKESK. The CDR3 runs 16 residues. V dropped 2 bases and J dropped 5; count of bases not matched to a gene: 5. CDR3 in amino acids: CASSQLAGGKRDTQYF. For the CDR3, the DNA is TGTGCCAGCAGCCAACTAGCGGGAGGGAAAAGAGATACGCAGTATTTT.

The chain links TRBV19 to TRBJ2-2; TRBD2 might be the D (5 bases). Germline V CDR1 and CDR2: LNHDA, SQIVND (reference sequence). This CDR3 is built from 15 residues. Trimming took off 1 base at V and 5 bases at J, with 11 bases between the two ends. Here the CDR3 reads CASSIGGKGTGELFF. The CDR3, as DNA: TGTGCCAGTAGTATAGGAGGGAAAGGGACCGGGGAGCTGTTTTTT.

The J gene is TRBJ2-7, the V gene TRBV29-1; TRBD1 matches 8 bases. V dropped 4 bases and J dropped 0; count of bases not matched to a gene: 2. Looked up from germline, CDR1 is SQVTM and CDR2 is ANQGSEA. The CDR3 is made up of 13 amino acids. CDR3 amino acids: CSVAGGSSYEQYF. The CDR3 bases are TGCAGCGTTGCAGGGGGCTCCTCCTACGAGCAGTACTTC.

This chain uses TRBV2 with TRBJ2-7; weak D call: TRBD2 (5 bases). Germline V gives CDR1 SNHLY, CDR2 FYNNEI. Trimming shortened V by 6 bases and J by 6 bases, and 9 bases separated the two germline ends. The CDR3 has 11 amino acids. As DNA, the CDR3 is TGTGCCAGCAGATTAGGACTCGAGCAGTACTTC. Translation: CASRLGLEQYF.